This is a list of T cell receptor beta chains from one sample in a study of shared clonotypes between healthy human individuals. Assay used: immunoSEQ multiplex PCR; TCRdb lists only in-frame clones, some missing. The sample shows over a million clones, roughly 95% of them seen only once. The sample comprised naive CD4+ T cells sorted from blood. These receptors all stem from a man aged 30-40 years in good health. CDR3s include the opening cysteine and the closing phenylalanine or tryptophan. Fields, in order: V gene, D gene, clone size, J gene, CDR3 DNA, CDR3 protein. A D gene is named only where the DNA matches it firmly. Not all rows give a size; the values are once, few, many and, for expanded clones, a class.

>TRBV4-2|.|.|TRBJ2-1
TGTGCCAGCAGCCAAGATGAGCGGAACAATGAGCAGTTCTTC
CASSQDERNNEQFF
>TRBV18|.|.|TRBJ2-1
TGTGCCAGCTCACCCCAGGGAAGCTCCTACAATGAGCAGTTCTTC
CASSPQGSSYNEQFF
>TRBV28|.|.|TRBJ2-7
TGTGCCAGCAGTTTTCCCCGAGTGGCAGGACGCGAAGCCGAGCAGTACTTC
CASSFPRVAGREAEQYF
>TRBV18|TRBD1|.|TRBJ2-5
TGTGCCAGCTCACCCGGACAGGGGGGGACCCAGTACTTC
CASSPGQGGTQYF
>TRBV25-1|TRBD2|.|TRBJ2-1
TGTGCCAGCAGTCTAACCGGGACTAGCGGGAGCAATGAGCAGTTCTTC
CASSLTGTSGSNEQFF
>TRBV6-5|.|once|TRBJ2-1
TGTGCCAGCAGTAGGAGTTTTTACAATGAGCAGTTCTTC
CASSRSFYNEQFF
>TRBV18|TRBD1|.|TRBJ2-3
TGTGCCAGCTCGCTTCCGGGACAGGCCACAGATACGCAGTATTTT
CASSLPGQATDTQYF
>TRBV5-5|TRBD2|.|TRBJ2-3
TGTGCCAGCAGCCGGACTAGCGGGGAGGATACGCAGTATTTT
CASSRTSGEDTQYF
>TRBV28|.|.|TRBJ2-2
TGTGCCAGCAGTTTGGCTGGACTGAACACCGGGGAGCTGTTTTTT
CASSLAGLNTGELFF
>TRBV4-3|TRBD1|.|TRBJ1-2
TGCGCCAGCAGCCAAGTCGGACAGGGCCAGGGCTATGGCTACACCTTC
CASSQVGQGQGYGYTF
>TRBV25-1|.|once|TRBJ1-4
TGTGCCAGCAGTGGAGAGTGGCAGGGAGGGGATGAAAAACTGTTTTTT
CASSGEWQGGDEKLFF
>TRBV18|.|.|TRBJ2-1
TGTGCCAGCTCACCAATAAGGGGGGAGCAGTTCTTC
CASSPIRGEQFF
>TRBV9|.|.|TRBJ1-1
TGTGCCAGCAGCGTAGCACAGTTGAACACTGAAGCTTTCTTT
CASSVAQLNTEAFF
>TRBV18|.|.|TRBJ2-7
TGTGCCAGCTCACCAAGTTTGCAACGGGTCGGGGCTCACTACGAGCAGTACTTC
CASSPSLQRVGAHYEQYF
>TRBV7-9|.|.|TRBJ1-1
TGTGCCAGCAGCTTCGGCTCCCGGGATAACACTGAAGCTTTCTTT
CASSFGSRDNTEAFF
>TRBV6-1|TRBD1|.|TRBJ1-2
TGTGCCAGCAGAGGCCCCGGGACAGGGACGAGCTACACCTTC
CASRGPGTGTSYTF
>TRBV10-1|TRBD1|.|TRBJ2-3
TGCGCCAGCAGCGACAGGGGCGCCACAGATACGCAGTATTTT
CASSDRGATDTQYF
>TRBV27|.|.|TRBJ2-7
TGTGCCAGCAGTTTAGGACTTGAAACTAGGAGGTCCTACGAGCAGTACTTC
CASSLGLETRRSYEQYF
>TRBV7-9|.|.|TRBJ2-7
TGTGCCAGTAGCTACAGGGAAACCTACGAGCAGTACTTC
CASSYRETYEQYF
>TRBV4-3|.|.|TRBJ1-4
TGCGCCAGCAGCCGGAACCGGGAGGAAAAACTGTTTTTT
CASSRNREEKLFF
>TRBV5-1|.|.|TRBJ1-4
TGCGCCAGCAGCCTGAGGGAGAATGAAAAACTGTTTTTT
CASSLRENEKLFF
>TRBV25-1|.|.|TRBJ2-7
TGTGCCAGCAGTGAATGGGGGGACTACGAGCAGTACTTC
CASSEWGDYEQYF